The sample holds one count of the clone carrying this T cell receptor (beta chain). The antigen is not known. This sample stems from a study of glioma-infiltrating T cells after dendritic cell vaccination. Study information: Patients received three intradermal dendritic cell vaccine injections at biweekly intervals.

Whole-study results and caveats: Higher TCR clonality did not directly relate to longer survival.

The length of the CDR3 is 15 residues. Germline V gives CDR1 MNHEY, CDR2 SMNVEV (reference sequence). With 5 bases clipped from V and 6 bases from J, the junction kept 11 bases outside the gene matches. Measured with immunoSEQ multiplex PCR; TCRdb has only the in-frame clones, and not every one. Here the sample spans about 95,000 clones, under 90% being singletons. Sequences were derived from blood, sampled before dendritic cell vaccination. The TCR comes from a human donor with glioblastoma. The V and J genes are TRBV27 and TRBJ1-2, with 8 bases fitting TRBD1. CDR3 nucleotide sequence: TGTGCCAGCAGTCTGGGGACAGGAGCCCCCCATGGCTACACCTTC. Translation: CASSLGTGAPHGYTF.